This T cell receptor (beta chain) appears in the sequencing data of a study of blood T cells in healthy people across ages. A sample-barcoded 5' primer and a J-beta primer mix were used in a second PCR of roughly 7 to 11 cycles. Each CDR3 protein is one row after TCRdb ran MiXCR on the 5' RACE reads. This sample has about 510,000 distinct CDR3 sequences, with 25% to 35% found just once. In addition, the sample was reused for a study of T cells of mothers and their children.

The clonotype originates from a boy between 2 and 10 years old in good health. Sequenced material: blood.

Here the CDR3 reads CSVPGSEETQYF. For the CDR3, the DNA is TGCAGCGTACCCGGGTCCGAAGAGACCCAGTACTTC. This chain joins TRBV29-1 and TRBJ2-5; D gene ambiguous. Per the germline V gene, CDR1 is SQVTM and CDR2 is ANQGSEA. V lost 6 bases, J lost 3 bases, and 11 bases lay in between. This CDR3 has 12 amino acids.